Shown below are 20 T cell receptor beta chains from a single sample sequenced in a study of low-dose radiotherapy and immunotherapy resistance in tumors. Stated time point: after trial treatment. Specified treatment: LDRT plus nivolumab, ipilimumab, low-dose cyclophosphamide and aspirin (RACIN trial). Covering alpha and beta chains, TRAV- and TRBV-specific primers were used for the first-strand cDNA. TCR amplification ran 15 to 25 PCR cycles using constant-region and V-primer adapter primers. TCRdb re-analysed the reads in MiXCR, keeping a single row per CDR3 protein. The data contain 65,000 to 95,000 distinct CDR3 sequences, around a sixth of them singletons. This specimen was PBMCs, taken after low-dose radiotherapy plus immunotherapy. Receptor source: a male donor with prostate cancer.

This clonotype appeared many times. The CDR3 region has the DNA TGTGCCAGCAGCCCTGGGACTAGCGGATCGTATTACAATGAGCAGTTCTTC. Residues: CASSPGTSGSYYNEQFF. The chain carries TRBV28 and TRBJ2-1; 11 bases align to TRBD2. Germline trimming cut 6 bases from V and 4 bases from J; bases unmatched to any gene: 11. Germline-derived CDR1 and CDR2 are MDHEN and SYDVKM. CDR3 size: 17 residues.

Ten or more counts support this clonotype. The CDR3 bases are TGTGCCAGCAGAGTAGCGGGAGTCAATGAGCAGTTCTTC. It yields the protein CASRVAGVNEQFF. J is TRBJ2-1 and V is TRBV28, with 9 bases fitting TRBD2. CDR1 and CDR2 (germline): MDHEN, SYDVKM. This CDR3 spans 13 amino acids. Germline trimming cut 6 bases from V and 6 bases from J; bases unmatched to any gene: 3.

This clonotype appeared many times. The germline gene is not matched at one end of the junction; a read error may be the cause. V usage is TRBV4-3 and J usage is TRBJ2-1; 11 bases are shared with TRBD1. Germline V gene sequence: CDR1 LGHNA, CDR2 YSLEER. This CDR3 spans 13 amino acids. This CDR3 is CASSQEIWDRGIF. The DNA of the CDR3 is TGCGCCAGCAGCCAAGAGATCTGGGACAGGGGGATCTTC.

This clonotype was observed at least ten times. J is TRBJ1-1 and V is TRBV4-3; TRBD1 is a possible D gene (5 bases). Germline V gene lookup returns CDR1 LGHNA and CDR2 YSLEER. The CDR3 extends over 16 amino acids. V lost 3 bases and J lost 1, with 15 bases in between. The CDR3 protein is CASSHQWGTKNTEAFF. CDR3 bases: TGCGCCAGCAGCCATCAATGGGGCACAAAGAACACTGAAGCTTTCTTT.

This clonotype came up many times. The gene calls are TRBV5-1 and TRBJ2-1; D assignment may be TRBD1 or TRBD2 (6 bases each). Germline V gene data show CDR1 as SGHRS and CDR2 as YFSETQ. V was cut by 0 bases and J by 4 bases, with 11 bases left in between. This CDR3 has 15 amino acids. CDR3 sequence: CASSLGGAGYNEQFF. The CDR3 DNA is TGCGCCAGCAGCTTGGGGGGGGCAGGGTACAATGAGCAGTTCTTC.

This clonotype came up a few times. The chain uses TRBV27 and TRBJ2-7, with a weak D call TRBD1 (6 bases). The CDR3 runs 16 residues. V lost 6 bases, J lost 0 bases, and 18 bases lay in between. CDR1 and CDR2 (germline): MNHEY, SMNVEV (reference sequence). CDR3 protein: CASRPTGTTFSYEQYF. For the CDR3, the DNA is TGTGCCAGCAGACCTACCGGGACAACATTCTCCTACGAGCAGTACTTC.

This clonotype was seen repeatedly, ten times or more. The rearrangement uses TRBV25-1 and TRBJ2-2; D not resolved. CDR3 length equals 14 residues. V shed 6 bases and J shed 5 bases, with 13 bases lying between them. Germline V gives CDR1 MGHDK, CDR2 SYGVNS. CDR3 DNA sequence: TGTGCCAGCAGCAACTTGGGCGGTACCGGGGAGCTGTTTTTT. This translates into CASSNLGGTGELFF.

This clonotype was observed at least ten times. The chain is built from TRBV29-1 and TRBJ2-6; no reliable D call. Germline V gives CDR1 SQVTM, CDR2 ANQGSEA. Trimming pared 1 base from V and 2 bases from J, leaving 3 bases between. The CDR3 covers 13 residues. This CDR3 is CSVEVTGANVLTF. The CDR3 DNA sequence: TGCAGCGTTGAAGTCACTGGGGCCAACGTCCTGACTTTC.

This clonotype was observed many times. The gene calls are TRBV2 and TRBJ1-1; weak D call: TRBD1 (5 bases). The germline gives CDR1 SNHLY, CDR2 FYNNEI. This CDR3 region has 13 residues. Trimming pared 6 bases from V and 2 bases from J, leaving 10 bases between. The CDR3 spells CASSYDRNTEAFF. CDR3 DNA: TGTGCCAGCAGCTACGACAGAAACACTGAAGCTTTCTTT.

The sample holds many counts of this clonotype. The gene calls are TRBV5-1 and TRBJ1-5; possibly TRBD1 for D (6 bases). V was clipped by 1 base and J by 0 bases, with 11 bases between them. There are 16 residues in the CDR3. Per germline, CDR1 SGHRS and CDR2 YFSETQ. In nucleotides, the CDR3 is TGCGCCAGCAGCTTGATTGGACAGAATAGCAATCAGCCCCAGCATTTT. Its translation: CASSLIGQNSNQPQHF.

This clonotype was observed many times. The genes are TRBV6-1 and TRBJ2-7, with TRBD2 matching 10 bases. The CDR3 is 15 amino acids. Germline-derived CDR1 and CDR2 are MNHNS and SASEGT. V was clipped by 5 bases and J by 2 bases; unmatched bases: 6. This CDR3 is CASSYPLAGAYEQYF. DNA of the CDR3: TGTGCCAGCAGTTACCCTCTAGCGGGAGCCTACGAGCAGTACTTC.

There are many counts of this clonotype. This rearrangement joins TRBV20-1 to TRBJ1-2; D possibly corresponds to TRBD1 (6 bases). Trimming pared 6 bases from V and 8 bases from J, leaving 19 bases between. Germline CDR1 is DFQATT and CDR2 is SNEGSKA (reference sequence). The CDR3 is made up of 13 amino acids. CDR3 in amino acids: CSAINRENIGYTF. The CDR3 nucleotides are TGCAGTGCAATAAACAGGGAAAACATAGGCTACACCTTC.

CDR3 in DNA: TGCGCCAGCAGCCAAGAGCCCGGACAGGGTGGGGAGCAGTACTTC. Its protein product is CASSQEPGQGGEQYF. The V gene is TRBV4-3, the J gene TRBJ2-7; TRBD1 agrees at 8 bases. Germline V gene data show CDR1 as LGHNA and CDR2 as YSLEER. J was trimmed by 7 bases and V by 0 bases; bases with no gene match: 8. The CDR3 is 15 residues long.

The table lists this clonotype with many counts. The chain has TRBV2 and TRBJ2-1; no clear D. This CDR3 has 11 residues. Germline CDR1 SNHLY, CDR2 FYNNEI. V dropped 8 bases and J dropped 5 bases, with 7 bases sitting between them. Here the CDR3 reads CASGYHNEQFF. Here the CDR3 DNA reads TGTGCCAGCGGTTACCACAATGAGCAGTTCTTC. The whole variable domain, remainder taken from reference TRBV2 and TRBJ2-1, is EPEVTQTPSHQVTQMGQEVILRCVPISNHLYFYWYRQILGQKVEFLVSFYNNEISEKSEIFDDQFSVERPDGSNFTLKIRSTKLEDSAMYFCASGYHNEQFFGPGTRLTVL.

This clonotype showed up many times. V usage is TRBV19 and J usage is TRBJ2-1; 7 nucleotides line up with TRBD2. The CDR3 runs to 15 residues. The ends lost 2 bases at V and 8 bases at J; junction bases unmatched: 9. CDR1 is LNHDA, CDR2 SQIVND, per germline (reference sequence). CDR3 nucleotide sequence: TGTGCCAGTAGTATAAGGGCGGGGGTAGGCGATGAGCAGTTCTTC. It yields the protein CASSIRAGVGDEQFF.

V and J are TRBV28 and TRBJ2-1; TRBD1 matches 8 bases. V gave up 6 bases and J gave up 7 bases; unmatched junction bases: 14. The CDR3 is 16 residues long. Germline V gene lookup returns CDR1 MDHEN and CDR2 SYDVKM. The CDR3 DNA follows: TGTGCCAGCAGCTACGTCACAGGGGGAGAGAAGAATGAGCAGTTCTTC. Translation gives CASSYVTGGEKNEQFF.

Many counts were recorded for this clonotype. This chain links TRBV6-6 with TRBJ2-7; 12 bases fit TRBD2. The germline CDR1 and CDR2 sequences are MNHNY and SVGAGI (reference sequence). V lost 6 bases, J lost 2 bases, and 5 bases stayed unmatched. The CDR3 spans 15 residues. DNA for the CDR3: TGTGCCAGCAGAAAACTAGCGGGAGGAACCTACGAGCAGTACTTC. It codes for CASRKLAGGTYEQYF.

The sample holds a few counts of this clonotype. The chain employs TRBV18 and TRBJ1-2; D gene ambiguous. The CDR3 extends over 15 amino acids. The V end lost 3 bases, the J end lost 0 bases, and 11 bases lay between the germline ends. The germline V gene has CDR1 KGHSH and CDR2 LQKENI. CDR3 sequence: CASSPGNSPNYGYTF. In DNA form, the CDR3 reads TGTGCCAGCTCACCGGGGAACAGTCCTAACTATGGCTACACCTTC.

This clonotype occurred many times. The V gene is TRBV20-1, the J gene TRBJ1-4; possible D gene TRBD1, 5 bases. Between the trimmed V and J ends, which lost 2 bases and 0 bases, there was a span of 13 bases. CDR1 is DFQATT, CDR2 SNEGSKA, per germline (reference sequence). The length of the CDR3 is 16 residues. The CDR3 region is CSARPQSGATNEKLFF. In DNA, the CDR3 is TGCAGTGCTAGACCACAGTCGGGGGCAACTAATGAAAAACTGTTTTTT.

This clonotype showed up many times. The chain combines TRBV4-3 with TRBJ2-3; the D gene is possibly TRBD2 (6 bases). Trimming stripped 4 bases from V and 5 bases from J, with 13 bases between. CDR3 length: 14 residues. CDR1 is LGHNA and CDR2 is YSLEER in the germline V gene. The DNA for the CDR3 is TGCGCCAGCAGCCCAGGCGGGGCGGGAGATACGCAGTATTTT. Amino acids: CASSPGGAGDTQYF.